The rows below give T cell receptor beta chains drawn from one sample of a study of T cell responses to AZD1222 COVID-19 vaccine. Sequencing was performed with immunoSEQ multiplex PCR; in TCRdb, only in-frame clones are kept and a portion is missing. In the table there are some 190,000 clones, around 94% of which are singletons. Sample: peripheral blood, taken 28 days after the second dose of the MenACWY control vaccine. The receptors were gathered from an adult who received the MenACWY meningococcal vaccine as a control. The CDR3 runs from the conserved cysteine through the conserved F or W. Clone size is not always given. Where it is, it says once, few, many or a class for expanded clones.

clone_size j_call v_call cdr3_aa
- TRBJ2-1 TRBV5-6 CASSLVSSYNEQFF
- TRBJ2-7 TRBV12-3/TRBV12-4 CASSPLGDEQYF
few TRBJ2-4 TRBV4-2 CASSHSSGSQNIQYF
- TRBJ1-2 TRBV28 CASSAGTYGYTF
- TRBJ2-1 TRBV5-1 CASSLSQQRGDNEQFF
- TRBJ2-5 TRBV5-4 CASSSGTVETQYF
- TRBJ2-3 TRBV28 CASSSPLVISDTQYF
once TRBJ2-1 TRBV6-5 CASSYSTLNEQFF
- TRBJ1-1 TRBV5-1 CASSLGAPGEGNTEAFF
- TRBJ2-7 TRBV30 CAWSADRAYEQYF
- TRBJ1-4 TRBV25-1 CASSSVKVSTGYNEKLFF
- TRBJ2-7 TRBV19 CASSQSGHSSYEQYF
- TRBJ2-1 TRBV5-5 CASSLRGESEQFF
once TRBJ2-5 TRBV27 CASSLARGKSQYF
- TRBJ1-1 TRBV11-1 CASRRGGEAFF
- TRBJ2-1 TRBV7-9 CASSESGASYNEQFF
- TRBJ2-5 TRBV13 CASSLTGDWETQYF
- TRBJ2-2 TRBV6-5 CASSYGRANTGELFF
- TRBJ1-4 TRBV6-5 CASSRAQGGFEKLFF
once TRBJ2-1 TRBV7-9 CASSLSGPTWGNYNEQFF
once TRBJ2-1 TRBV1 CTSSQGFTGRLAGGNEQFF
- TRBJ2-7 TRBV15 CATSRGGRDEQYF
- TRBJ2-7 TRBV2 CASSARRAYEQYF
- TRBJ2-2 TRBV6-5 CASTDRPDSTGELFF
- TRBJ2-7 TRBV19 CASSIDLGGNEQYF
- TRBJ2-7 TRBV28 CASSLPSSGFSYEQYF
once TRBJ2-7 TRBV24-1 CATSRAGPTYEQYF
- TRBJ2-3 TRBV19 CASSISSSTDTQYF
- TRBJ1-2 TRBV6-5 CASSLFYGYTF
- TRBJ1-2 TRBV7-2 CASSPTGVIGYTF
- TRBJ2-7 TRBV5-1 CASSFTGGDEQYF
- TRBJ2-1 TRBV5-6 CASSLWSGDEQFF
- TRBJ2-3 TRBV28 CASSQPTSTDTQYF
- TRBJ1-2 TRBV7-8 CASSRIPGDGYTF
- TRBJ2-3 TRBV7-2 CASSPPPVGETQYF
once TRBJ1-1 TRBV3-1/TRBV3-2 CASSQDEDMNTEAFF
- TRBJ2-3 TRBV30 CAWGGEGRTDTQYF
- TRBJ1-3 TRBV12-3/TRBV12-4 CASSGNTNTIYF
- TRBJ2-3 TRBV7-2 CASTTDKSTDTQYF
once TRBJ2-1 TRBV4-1 CASSFDGSPYNEQFF
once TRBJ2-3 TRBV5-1 CASSLTRGQSTDTQYF
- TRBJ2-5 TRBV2 CASSEGIRLAGYQETQYF
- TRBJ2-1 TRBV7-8 CASSLVGVSYNEQFF
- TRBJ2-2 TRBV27 CASSPGQGDAGELFF
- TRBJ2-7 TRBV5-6 CASSAGLSYEQYF
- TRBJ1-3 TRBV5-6 CASSLLGAGNTIYF